A single sample is the source of the 15 T cell receptor beta chains below, sequenced in a study of Graves' ophthalmopathy and Graves' hyperthyroidism. The study amplified TCR beta CDR3 regions using RNA transcripts. Amplification began with first-round RT-PCR using HTBI primers, then second-round multiplex PCR was performed. In TCRdb, the multiplex PCR reads were re-called with MiXCR into one record per CDR3 protein. The sample consists of a few hundred thousand distinct CDR3 sequences, about 17% of them appearing once. What was sequenced was peripheral blood. The receptor set was obtained from an adult woman with stable Graves' hyperthyroidism.

This clonotype was recorded many times. The rearrangement links TRBV28 to TRBJ1-5, with TRBD1 identical over 8 bases. Germline CDR1 and CDR2: MDHEN and SYDVKM. V lost 3 bases and J lost 2; bases outside the gene matches: 9. This CDR3 region has 17 residues. DNA of the CDR3: TGTGCCAGCAGTTTTCGCAGGGGGCGAGGAGGCAATCAGCCCCAGCATTTT. Amino acid sequence: CASSFRRGRGGNQPQHF.

V usage is TRBV28 and J usage is TRBJ1-1; D possibly corresponds to TRBD1 (6 bases). There are 14 residues in the CDR3. The ends were cut back, 5 bases at V and 6 bases at J, with 16 bases in the middle. Germline V lookup: CDR1 MDHEN, CDR2 SYDVKM. The CDR3 sequence: CASSLRPGEAEAFF. The CDR3 nucleotides are TGTGCCAGCAGTCTCAGGCCAGGGGAGGCTGAAGCTTTCTTT. The whole variable domain, remainder taken from reference TRBV28 and TRBJ1-1, is DVKVTQSSRYLVKRTGEKVFLECVQDMDHENMFWYRQDPGLGLRLIYFSYDVKMKEKGDIPEGYSVSREKKERFSLILESASTNQTSMYLCASSLRPGEAEAFFGQGTRLTVV.

This clonotype was counted ten times or more. The V call is TRBV5-1, the J call TRBJ1-1, with D perhaps matching TRBD1 (6 bases). The CDR3 consists of 14 residues. V was cut by 4 bases and J by 5 bases, with 15 bases left in between. Looked up from germline, CDR1 is SGHRS and CDR2 is YFSETQ. CDR3 nucleotides: TGCGCCAGCAGCACACAGGGAGGGGGAACTGAAGCTTTCTTT. Its translation: CASSTQGGGTEAFF.

The chain is built from TRBV28 and TRBJ1-1; 7 positions match TRBD1. V lost 5 bases to trimming and J lost 10 bases; unmatched junction nucleotides: 13. The CDR3 is 14 residues long. In germline, CDR1 is MDHEN, CDR2 SYDVKM. The CDR3 protein is CASSPQDRRGRAFF. The CDR3 coding sequence is TGTGCCAGCAGTCCACAGGACAGGAGGGGGAGAGCTTTCTTT.

This clonotype showed up many times. The rearrangement links TRBV20-1 to TRBJ1-2; D remains unclear. This CDR3 region has 13 residues. The ends were cut back, 0 bases at V and 6 bases at J, with 11 bases in the middle. Germline-derived CDR1 and CDR2 are DFQATT and SNEGSKA (reference sequence). The CDR3 loop is CSARDPVLNGYTF. The CDR3 region has the DNA TGCAGTGCTAGAGATCCAGTACTAAATGGCTACACCTTC.

This clonotype was recorded at least ten times. This sequence joins TRBV9 and TRBJ1-1, with D possibly being TRBD1 (5 bases). The CDR3 extends over 15 amino acids. Per germline, CDR1 SGDLS and CDR2 YYNGEE. V was clipped by 4 bases and J by 5 bases, with 18 bases between them. The CDR3 is CASSPHPSGATEAFF. The CDR3 nucleotides are TGTGCCAGCAGCCCACATCCATCCGGGGCTACTGAAGCTTTCTTT.

This clonotype appeared many times. The V and J genes are TRBV24-1 and TRBJ1-5; D is unresolved. Deletions cut 3 bases from V and 0 bases from J, with 8 bases between. The CDR3 spans 15 residues. Germline lookup yields CDR1 KGHDR and CDR2 SFDVKD. CDR3 amino acids: CATSDETHSNQPQHF. CDR3 in DNA: TGTGCCACCAGTGATGAGACACATAGCAATCAGCCCCAGCATTTT.

This clonotype occurred many times. The chain couples TRBV5-1 to TRBJ2-7, with 7 bases identical to TRBD1. CDR3 size: 15 residues. Germline V gives CDR1 SGHRS, CDR2 YFSETQ. Trimming removed 0 bases from V and 3 bases from J; junction bases left unmatched: 6. The CDR3 sequence: CASSLAGQEVYEQYF. DNA for the CDR3: TGCGCCAGCAGCTTGGCTGGACAGGAAGTCTACGAGCAGTACTTC. The full variable domain, with the rest looked up from reference TRBV5-1 and TRBJ2-7, is KAGVTQTPRYLIKTRGQQVTLSCSPISGHRSVSWYQQTPGQGLQFLFEYFSETQRNKGNFPGRFSGRQFSNSRSEMNVSTLELGDSALYLCASSLAGQEVYEQYFGPGTRLTVT.

This clonotype was observed many times. This chain connects TRBV7-9 to TRBJ2-7; TRBD2 matches at 11 bases. CDR3 length: 15 residues. The V segment lost 4 bases and the J segment 2 bases; nucleotides outside the gene matches: 4. Germline V lookup: CDR1 SEHNR, CDR2 FQNEAQ (reference sequence). This CDR3 reads CASSYGTSGPYEQYF. CDR3 bases: TGTGCCAGCAGCTACGGGACTAGCGGCCCCTACGAGCAGTACTTC.

The chain is built from TRBV18 and TRBJ2-3; D is uncertain. CDR1 is KGHSH, CDR2 LQKENI, per germline. V was cut by 0 bases and J by 4 bases, with 8 bases left in between. The CDR3 runs to 14 residues. This CDR3 is CASSPPGRADTQYF. DNA of the CDR3: TGTGCCAGCTCACCACCCGGACGTGCAGATACGCAGTATTTT.

This clonotype came up a few times. The rearrangement uses TRBV6-1 and TRBJ2-2, with TRBD1 matching 8 bases. The V segment lost 8 bases and the J segment 5 bases; nucleotides outside the gene matches: 10. The CDR3 is 15 amino acids. Germline V gene sequence: CDR1 MNHNS, CDR2 SASEGT. The CDR3 nucleotides read TGTGCCAGCTCTATGGGACAGGCTATTACCGGGGAGCTGTTTTTT. As protein: CASSMGQAITGELFF.

The chain recombines TRBV27 with TRBJ1-6; D is unclear. Germline V lookup: CDR1 MNHEY, CDR2 SMNVEV (reference sequence). The V end lost 5 bases, the J end lost 6 bases, and 17 bases lay between the germline ends. This CDR3 comprises 16 residues. In DNA form, the CDR3 reads TGTGCCAGCAGTCCAAAAACAAGGGTATCTAATTCACCCCTCCACTTT. Translated: CASSPKTRVSNSPLHF.

This clonotype has a count of ten or more. The rearrangement uses TRBV6-4 and TRBJ2-5; 10 bases fit TRBD1. Germline V gives CDR1 MRHNA, CDR2 SNTAGT. This CDR3 contains 16 residues. V trimming: 4 bases; J trimming: 5 bases; junction bases outside the gene matches: 10. The CDR3 sequence is CASSALPGQGRETQYF. Written as DNA, the CDR3 is TGTGCCAGCAGTGCCCTACCGGGACAGGGGCGCGAGACCCAGTACTTC.

About this clonotype: At one of its ends the junction is not consistent with the germline gene, which may arise from a read error. The CDR3 region has the DNA TGTGCCAGCAGCCCCGGACAGGGAGAGACCCCGTACTTC. Protein sequence: CASSPGQGETPYF. The genes are TRBV7-2 and TRBJ2-5; 8 bases agree with TRBD1. The CDR3 is 13 amino acids. CDR1 is SGHTA and CDR2 is FQGNSA in the germline V gene. The variable domain in full, completed from reference TRBV7-2 and TRBJ2-5, reads GAGVSQSPSNKVTEKGKDVELRCDPISGHTALYWYRQSLGQGLEFLIYFQGNSAPDKSGLPSDRFSAERTGGSVSTLTIQRTQQEDSAVYLCASSPGQGETPYFGPGTRLLVL.

This clonotype has ten or more counts. This sequence joins TRBV30 and TRBJ2-7; 7 bases align to TRBD1. Germline CDR1 reads GTSNPN; CDR2 reads SVGIG (reference sequence). This CDR3 is 12 amino acids long. With 7 bases clipped from V and 6 bases from J, the junction kept 9 bases outside the gene matches. In DNA, the CDR3 is TGTGCCTATGACAGGGTCTGGCGCGAGCAGTACTTC. It specifies CAYDRVWREQYF.